These T cell receptor beta chains were read from a single sample in a study of T cell changes during pregnancy in multiple sclerosis. TCRdb's copy holds only in-frame clones and misses some; the assay was immunoSEQ multiplex PCR. The sample contains around 80,000 clones, about 90% of which appear only once. Sequencing used peripheral blood, obtained before pregnancy. These receptors were obtained from a female donor with multiple sclerosis, enrolled in a pregnancy study. CDR3s include the opening cysteine and the closing phenylalanine or tryptophan. A D gene is named only where the DNA matches it firmly.

j_call	cdr3_length	d_call	v_call	cdr3_nt	cdr3_aa
TRBJ1-1	14	.	TRBV6-4	TGTGCCAGCAGTGACTCTACAGGCGCCGCTGAAGCTTTCTTT	CASSDSTGAAEAFF
TRBJ1-2	14	.	TRBV5-1	TGCGCCAGCAGGGACCAGGGACAAGCTTATGGCTACACCTTC	CASRDQGQAYGYTF
TRBJ2-2	16	.	TRBV9	TGTGCCAGCAGCGTAGCGGGGGTGGGACTGACCGGGGAGCTGTTTTTT	CASSVAGVGLTGELFF
TRBJ1-1	15	.	TRBV4-1	TGCGCCAGCAGCCAATTTACAGGGCTGAACACTGAAGCTTTCTTT	CASSQFTGLNTEAFF
TRBJ1-1	13	.	TRBV25-1	TGTGCCAGCAGTGTCCCAGGTTACACTGAAGCTTTCTTT	CASSVPGYTEAFF
TRBJ2-1	17	TRBD2	TRBV14	TGTGCCAGCAGCCCAGCTATCGGACTAGCAACCTACAATGAGCAGTTCTTC	CASSPAIGLATYNEQFF
TRBJ2-7	18	TRBD1	TRBV5-8	TGTGCCAGCAGCTTGGTAATTCGCGGGACAGGGGTTTCCTACGAGCAGTACTTC	CASSLVIRGTGVSYEQYF
TRBJ1-5	14	.	TRBV27	TGTGCCAGCAGTACTCACAGGGAAAATCAGCCCCAGCATTTT	CASSTHRENQPQHF
TRBJ2-7	15	.	TRBV5-1	TGCGCCAGCAGTCGGGGGACCGACCCCTCCTACGAGCAGTACTTC	CASSRGTDPSYEQYF
TRBJ1-2	14	.	TRBV7-8	TGTGCCAGCAGCCTAAAGGACAGTCTGTATGGCTACACCTTC	CASSLKDSLYGYTF
TRBJ2-3	13	.	TRBV11-2	TGTGCCAGCAGCTTAGTAGGAGCAGATACGCAGTATTTT	CASSLVGADTQYF
TRBJ2-5	13	.	TRBV5-1	TGCGCCAGCAGCTTCTCCAGTCAAGAGACCCAGTACTTC	CASSFSSQETQYF
TRBJ1-2	18	TRBD1	TRBV19	TGTGCCAGTAGTGCACAAAGGACAGGGAAGCCAGCTAACTATGGCTACACCTTC	CASSAQRTGKPANYGYTF
TRBJ2-7	15	.	TRBV11-3	TGTGCCAGCAGCTTATCGTCAGGGGTCGGGTACGAGCAGTACTTC	CASSLSSGVGYEQYF
TRBJ2-5	16	TRBD2	TRBV30	TGTGCCTGGAGTGTAATTGCGGGAGGGGGCAGAGAGACCCAGTACTTC	CAWSVIAGGGRETQYF
TRBJ1-4	14	.	TRBV6-5	TGTGCCAGCAGTTACTCGTACAGAAATGAAAAACTGTTTTTT	CASSYSYRNEKLFF
TRBJ2-1	15	.	TRBV9	TGTGCCAGCAGCGTTTGGGAGAGCTCCTACAATGAGCAGTTCTTC	CASSVWESSYNEQFF
TRBJ1-6	14	TRBD1	TRBV18	TGTGCCAGCTCACCGGACAGGGACGGTTCACCCCTCCACTTT	CASSPDRDGSPLHF
TRBJ1-4	18	.	TRBV12-5	TGTGCTAGTGGTTTGGAGCTTCTTGCCGGGGTGCCTAATGAAAAACTGTTTTTT	CASGLELLAGVPNEKLFF
TRBJ2-5	12	.	TRBV2	TGTGCCAGCAGTGAGGGTTTCGGGGACCAGTACTTC	CASSEGFGDQYF
TRBJ2-7	14	TRBD2	TRBV5-6	TGTGCCAGCAGCTTGGCGGGGGGGTTCTACGAGCAGTACTTC	CASSLAGGFYEQYF
TRBJ2-7	15	.	TRBV19	TGTGCCAGTAGTATCCAGAACACAGGCGCTAACGAGCAGTACTTC	CASSIQNTGANEQYF
TRBJ2-1	15	TRBD2	TRBV11-3	TGTGCCAGCAGCTCGGGACTAGCGGGGTATAATGAGCAGTTCTTC	CASSSGLAGYNEQFF
TRBJ2-7	14	TRBD1	TRBV9	TGTGCCAGCAGCGACCGGGACAGGGGGTTCGAGCAGTACTTC	CASSDRDRGFEQYF
TRBJ2-3	16	TRBD2	TRBV7-8	TGTGCCAGCAGCTTCGAGCGGGGGCGGGGCACAGATACGCAGTATTTT	CASSFERGRGTDTQYF
TRBJ1-1	15	.	TRBV11-2	TGTGCCAGCAGCTTAGTAGCGGGCGTAAACACTGAAGCTTTCTTT	CASSLVAGVNTEAFF
TRBJ2-1	15	TRBD1	TRBV7-3	TGTGCCAGCAGCTTAGGGACAGGGACTTACAATGAGCAGTTCTTC	CASSLGTGTYNEQFF
TRBJ2-1	15	TRBD2	TRBV10-3	TGTGCCATCAGTGAGTTTGTAGCGGGGGAAGGTGAGCAGTTCTTC	CAISEFVAGEGEQFF
TRBJ2-7	16	TRBD2	TRBV2	TGTGCCAGCAGTGACGCCCTAGCGGGGGCGAGTTACGAGCAGTACTTC	CASSDALAGASYEQYF
TRBJ2-7	12	.	TRBV5-5	TGTGCCAGCAGCGGTGCGACCTACGAGCAGTACTTC	CASSGATYEQYF
TRBJ1-2	14	.	TRBV5-1	TGCGCCAGCAGCCTCGACAGAGAGATCTATGGCTACACCTTC	CASSLDREIYGYTF